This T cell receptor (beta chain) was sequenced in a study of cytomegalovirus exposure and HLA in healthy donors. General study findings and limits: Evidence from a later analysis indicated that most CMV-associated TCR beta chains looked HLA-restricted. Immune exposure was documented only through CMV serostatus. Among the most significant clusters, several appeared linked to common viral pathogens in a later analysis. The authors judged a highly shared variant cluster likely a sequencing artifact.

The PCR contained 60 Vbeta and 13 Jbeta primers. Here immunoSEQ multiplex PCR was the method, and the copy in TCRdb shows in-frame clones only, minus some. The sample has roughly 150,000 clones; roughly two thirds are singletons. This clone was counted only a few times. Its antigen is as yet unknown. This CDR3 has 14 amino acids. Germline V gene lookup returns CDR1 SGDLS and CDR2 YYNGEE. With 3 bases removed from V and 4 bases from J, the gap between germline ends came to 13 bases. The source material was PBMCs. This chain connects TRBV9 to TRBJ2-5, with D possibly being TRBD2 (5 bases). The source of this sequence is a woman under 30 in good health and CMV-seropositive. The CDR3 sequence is CASSGLTSGETQYF. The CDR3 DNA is TGTGCCAGCAGCGGCTTAACGAGCGGAGAGACCCAGTACTTC.